The 5 T cell receptor beta chains reported below all come from one sample, sequenced in a study of OX40 agonist ivuxolimab in advanced cancers. Sequencing was performed with immunoSEQ multiplex PCR; in TCRdb, only in-frame clones are kept and a portion is missing. Altogether over 5,000 clones are present, 65% to 70% being singletons, with the ten largest covering around 69%. The material was CD4+ or CD8+ T cells sorted from blood, obtained in a trial of the OX40 agonist ivuxolimab. These receptors originate from an adult with an advanced solid tumor such as melanoma, head and neck, liver or kidney cancer.

The chain couples TRBV7-2 to TRBJ1-2; TRBD1 matches 8 bases. Per germline, CDR1 SGHTA and CDR2 FQGNSA. V trimming: 5 bases; J trimming: 7 bases; junction bases outside the gene matches: 12. The CDR3 runs to 15 residues. In nucleotides, the CDR3 is TGTGCCAGCAGCATGGGACAGGCACCTTCGGGTGGCTACACCTTC. It translates to CASSMGQAPSGGYTF.

This clone turned up a few times. The chain recombines TRBV6-6 with TRBJ1-5, with D hard to call. The V end was cut by 2 bases, the J end by 4 bases, with 6 bases between. There are 13 residues in the CDR3. Germline V gives CDR1 MNHNY, CDR2 SVGAGI (reference sequence). CDR3 nucleotide sequence: TGTGCCAGCAGTTACGGCAGGAATCAGCCCCAGCATTTT. It translates to CASSYGRNQPQHF.

This clone is medium-sized (0.01 to 0.1%) within its sample. This chain uses TRBV25-1 with TRBJ1-6; 7 positions match TRBD1. Germline V gene data show CDR1 as MGHDK and CDR2 as SYGVNS. This CDR3 spans 14 amino acids. Unmatched junction bases numbered 4, after V lost 2 bases and J lost 9 bases. The CDR3, as DNA: TGTGCCAGCAGTGAAGGGACAGCACTTTCACCCCTCCACTTT. This codes for CASSEGTALSPLHF.

The chain uses TRBV5-1 and TRBJ1-2, with D uncertain. CDR1 and CDR2 from the germline V gene are SGHRS and YFSETQ. Trimming left V 5 bases short and J 2 bases short, with 13 bases between. The CDR3 loop spans 14 amino acids. The DNA of the CDR3 is TGCGCCAGCAGTCCTGGGGTCAGAAACTATGGCTACACCTTC. It translates to CASSPGVRNYGYTF.

This clone was detected a few times. The CDR3 is CASSDFTAMNYGYTF. The DNA of the CDR3 is TGTGCCAGCAGTGATTTTACAGCGATGAACTATGGCTACACCTTC. The rearrangement uses TRBV6-1 and TRBJ1-2; D uncertain. V lost 3 bases, J lost 2 bases, and 13 bases lay in between. The germline CDR1 and CDR2 sequences are MNHNS and SASEGT. The CDR3 extends over 15 amino acids.